The 28 T cell receptor beta chains presented below share a single source sample, sequenced in a study of PD-1 blockade in classical Hodgkin lymphoma. Time point indicated: cycle 4 day 1 (C4D1), after less than seven weeks of nivolumab. All trial patients relapsed after autologous stem cell transplantation. Assay used: immunoSEQ multiplex PCR; TCRdb lists only in-frame clones, some missing. The data contain 30,000 or so clones, around 79% of them singletons. This material consisted of peripheral blood mononuclear cells (PBMCs), taken before the fourth cycle of nivolumab. The source of these receptors is a human donor with classical Hodgkin lymphoma.

The chain employs TRBV7-2 and TRBJ2-3, with TRBD2 matching over 7 bases. V gave up 6 bases and J gave up 4 bases; unmatched junction bases: 7. Germline V gene lookup returns CDR1 SGHTA and CDR2 FQGNSA. This CDR3 has 14 amino acids. The CDR3 DNA reads as TGTGCCAGCAGTAGGGACTACGGGTCAGATACGCAGTATTTT. Translation: CASSRDYGSDTQYF.

The chain is built from TRBV5-4 and TRBJ1-2, with D hard to call. Trimming pared 4 bases from V and 6 bases from J, leaving 13 bases between. Germline V CDR1 and CDR2: SGHNT, YYREEE (reference sequence). CDR3 length: 13 residues. CDR3 sequence: CASSLYGSHGYTF. CDR3 nucleotides: TGTGCCAGCAGCCTATATGGGTCTCATGGCTACACCTTC.

The chain is built from TRBV6-4 and TRBJ1-5, with unresolved D. The germline V gene encodes CDR1 MRHNA and CDR2 SNTAGT. CDR3 length equals 15 residues. V gave up 5 bases and J gave up 1 base, with 12 bases separating them. CDR3 in amino acids: CASSPDPGSNQPQHF. The DNA of the CDR3 is TGTGCCAGCAGTCCAGACCCGGGGAGCAATCAGCCCCAGCATTTT.

CDR3 amino acids: CASSSSGVFQPQHF. In nucleotides, the CDR3 is TGTGCCAGCAGCTCTTCGGGGGTGTTTCAGCCCCAGCATTTT. The V gene is TRBV5-6, the J gene TRBJ1-5, with D perhaps matching TRBD1 (5 bases). Trimming took 3 bases from V and 6 from J, leaving 13 bases between them. The CDR3 totals 14 residues. CDR1 is SGHDT and CDR2 is YYEEEE in the germline V gene.

This sequence joins TRBV27 and TRBJ1-6; TRBD1 is a possible D gene (5 bases). Germline V gives CDR1 MNHEY, CDR2 SMNVEV (reference sequence). The V end was cut by 6 bases, the J end by 7 bases, with 19 bases between. The CDR3 spans 16 residues. CDR3 nucleotide sequence: TGTGCCAGCAGCCCTAGGGACCCTCGTGGAAATTCACCCCTCCACTTT. Its protein is CASSPRDPRGNSPLHF.

V and J are TRBV19 and TRBJ2-7; 9 bases match TRBD1. The CDR3 runs 14 residues. V shed 5 bases, J shed 0 bases, and the junction held 2 bases outside the gene matches. Germline V CDR1 and CDR2: LNHDA, SQIVND (reference sequence). In DNA, the CDR3 is TGTGCCAGTAGTGGGACAGGGAGCTCCTACGAGCAGTACTTC. This codes for CASSGTGSSYEQYF.

The rearrangement joins TRBV9 to TRBJ2-5; 12 bases are a match to TRBD2. The CDR3 is 16 amino acids. V gave up 3 bases and J gave up 5 bases; unmatched junction bases: 8. The germline CDR1 and CDR2 sequences are SGDLS and YYNGEE. The CDR3 loop reads CASSGASGGASETQYF. CDR3 nucleotides: TGTGCCAGCAGCGGAGCTAGCGGGGGGGCATCTGAGACCCAGTACTTC.

This chain uses TRBV5-1 with TRBJ2-3; 9 bases map to TRBD2. With 1 base clipped from V and 5 bases from J, the junction kept 2 bases outside the gene matches. Germline loops: CDR1 SGHRS, CDR2 YFSETQ. This CDR3 contains 14 residues. CDR3 protein: CASSLPSGIDTQYF. DNA for the CDR3: TGCGCCAGCAGCTTGCCTAGCGGGATAGATACGCAGTATTTT. The whole variable domain, remainder taken from reference TRBV5-1 and TRBJ2-3, is KAGVTQTPRYLIKTRGQQVTLSCSPISGHRSVSWYQQTPGQGLQFLFEYFSETQRNKGNFPGRFSGRQFSNSRSEMNVSTLELGDSALYLCASSLPSGIDTQYFGPGTRLTVL.

In DNA, the CDR3 is TGTGCCAGCAGCTTACGGGCTACGGGATCTATTGAGACCCAGTACTTC. This codes for CASSLRATGSIETQYF. The gene calls are TRBV11-3 and TRBJ2-5, with D maybe TRBD2 (5 bases). The length of the CDR3 is 16 residues. CDR1 is SGHNT, CDR2 YENEEA, per germline. V shed 2 bases and J shed 5 bases, with 18 bases lying between them.

The chain combines TRBV5-5 with TRBJ2-1; possibly TRBD1 for D (5 bases). Per germline, CDR1 SGHKS and CDR2 YYEKEE (reference sequence). The CDR3 runs to 15 residues. V was cut by 4 bases and J by 7 bases, with 18 bases left in between. CDR3: CASSRESGALNEQFF. CDR3 nucleotide sequence: TGTGCCAGCAGCCGAGAGAGTGGGGCTTTAAATGAGCAGTTCTTC.

The chain links TRBV27 to TRBJ2-6, with 8 bases fitting TRBD1. This CDR3 region has 18 residues. Germline V lookup: CDR1 MNHEY, CDR2 SMNVEV (reference sequence). V trimming: 1 base; J trimming: 1 base; junction bases outside the gene matches: 6. In DNA, the CDR3 is TGTGCCAGCAGTTTATGGTCGACAGGGGAGTCTGGGGCCAACGTCCTGACTTTC. Amino acid sequence: CASSLWSTGESGANVLTF.

V and J are TRBV2 and TRBJ2-3; 9 bases are a match to TRBD2. Germline V lookup: CDR1 SNHLY, CDR2 FYNNEI. V shed 3 bases and J 1 base; nucleotides not matched to a gene: 2. This CDR3 has 15 amino acids. The CDR3 loop is CASSDPSGGTDTQYF. In DNA, the CDR3 is TGTGCCAGCAGTGACCCTAGCGGGGGCACAGATACGCAGTATTTT. The full variable domain, its missing parts supplied by reference TRBV2 and TRBJ2-3, is EPEVTQTPSHQVTQMGQEVILRCVPISNHLYFYWYRQILGQKVEFLVSFYNNEISEKSEIFDDQFSVERPDGSNFTLKIRSTKLEDSAMYFCASSDPSGGTDTQYFGPGTRLTVL.

The V call is TRBV27, the J call TRBJ2-7; possibly TRBD1 for D (5 bases). The V gene's germline CDR1 is MNHEY and CDR2 SMNVEV (reference sequence). Deletions cut 3 bases from V and 2 bases from J, with 17 bases between. The CDR3 is 16 residues long. Here the CDR3 reads CASSFVGHLGPYEQYF. The CDR3 region has the DNA TGTGCCAGCAGTTTCGTGGGGCACCTTGGGCCCTACGAGCAGTACTTC.

The V gene is TRBV29-1, the J gene TRBJ2-2; 8 bases align to TRBD1. Germline lookup yields CDR1 SQVTM and CDR2 ANQGSEA. Losses at the gene ends were 5 bases for V and 4 bases for J; bases not matched to a gene: 6. The length of the CDR3 is 14 residues. The CDR3 nucleotides are TGCAGCGTTACGGACAGGGTCGTCACCGGGGAGCTGTTTTTT. Translating it yields CSVTDRVVTGELFF.

The chain recombines TRBV9 with TRBJ2-2; 14 bases fit TRBD2. The CDR3 consists of 19 residues. J was trimmed by 3 bases and V by 3 bases; bases with no gene match: 10. The germline V gene has CDR1 SGDLS and CDR2 YYNGEE. The CDR3 DNA reads TGTGCCAGCAGCGCCGCAGGGGGACTAGCGGGGGCTGACACCGGGGAGCTGTTTTTT. Amino acids: CASSAAGGLAGADTGELFF.

The chain combines TRBV5-1 with TRBJ2-3; 9 bases agree with TRBD2. Per the germline V gene, CDR1 is SGHRS and CDR2 is YFSETQ. This CDR3 comprises 17 residues. The V gene end was trimmed by 1 base and the J gene end by 2 bases; junction bases not matched to a gene: 8. CDR3 nucleotides: TGCGCCAGCAGCTTGTTGCGGGGGGGAGGCTCCACAGATACGCAGTATTTT. It yields the protein CASSLLRGGGSTDTQYF. The full variable domain, in which reference TRBV5-1 and TRBJ2-3 provide the parts outside the CDR3, is KAGVTQTPRYLIKTRGQQVTLSCSPISGHRSVSWYQQTPGQGLQFLFEYFSETQRNKGNFPGRFSGRQFSNSRSEMNVSTLELGDSALYLCASSLLRGGGSTDTQYFGPGTRLTVL.

The rearrangement links TRBV5-4 to TRBJ2-7; possibly TRBD2 for D (6 bases). Trimming removed 1 base at V and 5 bases at J, with 13 bases between. Germline CDR1 reads SGHNT; CDR2 reads YYREEE (reference sequence). The CDR3 totals 14 residues. The CDR3, as DNA: TGTGCCAGCAGCTTGTTCGGACTAAAGGACGAGCAGTACTTC. Encoded protein: CASSLFGLKDEQYF.

V usage is TRBV10-3 and J usage is TRBJ2-7; tentatively, D is TRBD1 or TRBD2 (5 bases each). CDR3 size: 15 residues. Per the germline V gene, CDR1 is ENHRY and CDR2 is SYGVKD. Trimming shortened V by 3 bases and J by 7 bases, and 19 bases separated the two germline ends. CDR3 bases: TGTGCCATCAGTGAACGGCTCCGGGGCGGAAAGGAGCAGTACTTC. Translation gives CAISERLRGGKEQYF.

The chain has TRBV19 and TRBJ2-7; TRBD1 is a possible D gene (6 bases). V lost 4 bases, J lost 5 bases, and 18 bases lay in between. In germline, CDR1 is LNHDA, CDR2 SQIVND (reference sequence). This CDR3 has 15 amino acids. The CDR3 region is CASSTRNRVIDEQYF. The DNA for the CDR3 is TGTGCCAGTAGTACCCGAAACAGGGTAATCGACGAGCAGTACTTC.

The V call is TRBV2, the J call TRBJ2-7; the D is unclear. The germline V gene encodes CDR1 SNHLY and CDR2 FYNNEI. V was cut by 3 bases and J by 3 bases, with 9 bases left in between. CDR3 length: 13 amino acids. CDR3 sequence reads: CASSDATVYEQYF. The CDR3 region has the DNA TGTGCCAGCAGTGACGCAACCGTCTACGAGCAGTACTTC.

This clone was picked up one time. The chain carries TRBV9 and TRBJ2-2; no definite D call. Germline-derived CDR1 and CDR2 are SGDLS and YYNGEE. V lost 4 bases and J lost 8, with 9 bases in between. This CDR3 has 12 residues. In nucleotides, the CDR3 is TGTGCCAGCAGCCCCCCCGGAGGGGAGCTGTTTTTT. This encodes CASSPPGGELFF.

This clone was recorded only once. The gene calls are TRBV5-4 and TRBJ1-4; 7 positions match TRBD1. Germline V gene sequence: CDR1 SGHNT, CDR2 YYREEE (reference sequence). V was pared by 4 bases and J by 4 bases, with 10 bases of the junction left unmatched. There are 16 residues in the CDR3. The CDR3 loop is CASSLGRTGDNEKLFF. CDR3 coding DNA: TGTGCCAGCAGCCTCGGACGGACAGGAGATAATGAAAAACTGTTTTTT.

V gene TRBV6-5 combines with J gene TRBJ1-2; 8 bases match TRBD1. Germline CDR1 MNHEY, CDR2 SVGAGI. V was clipped by 0 bases and J by 6 bases; unmatched bases: 9. The length of the CDR3 is 16 residues. CDR3 DNA: TGTGCCAGCAGTTACTCGAGCAGGGGGCGTAAGAATGGCTACACCTTC. Residues: CASSYSSRGRKNGYTF.

The rearrangement joins TRBV7-3 to TRBJ2-3, with 10 positions matching TRBD1. Germline CDR1 reads SGHTA; CDR2 reads FQGTGA. V lost 4 bases, J lost 6 bases, and 10 bases stayed unmatched. The CDR3 runs to 16 residues. CDR3 residues: CASSSGSGTGVDTQYF. The CDR3 nucleotides are TGTGCCAGCAGCTCGGGATCAGGGACAGGGGTCGATACGCAGTATTTT.

The chain recombines TRBV7-6 with TRBJ1-2, with D perhaps TRBD1 (6 bases). V was shortened by 5 bases and J by 7 bases, with 32 bases between the two germline ends. The germline V gene has CDR1 SGHVS and CDR2 FNYEAQ. The CDR3 consists of 19 residues. The CDR3 DNA is TGTGCCAGCAGCCCTAGGGGGGGTCCGGTTGGGATGGGTTTTCGTGGCTACACCTTC. Protein sequence: CASSPRGGPVGMGFRGYTF.

The V call is TRBV28, the J call TRBJ1-2, with D uncertain. This CDR3 region has 11 residues. Germline CDR1 is MDHEN and CDR2 is SYDVKM. The germline V and J ends were trimmed by 4 bases and 8 bases, with 8 bases remaining between them. CDR3 protein: CASSWAAGYTF. For the CDR3, the DNA is TGTGCCAGCAGTTGGGCAGCCGGCTACACCTTC.

This clone has a single count. The chain combines TRBV7-9 with TRBJ2-5; D is perhaps TRBD1 (6 bases). V was pared by 5 bases and J by 5 bases, with 12 bases between. The CDR3 covers 13 residues. CDR1 is SEHNR, CDR2 FQNEAQ, per germline (reference sequence). As DNA, the CDR3 is TGTGCCAGCAGCACCCAGGGGAAGGAGACCCAGTACTTC. Protein sequence: CASSTQGKETQYF.

The chain is built from TRBV7-9 and TRBJ2-3, with D possibly being TRBD2 (5 bases). This CDR3 comprises 14 residues. The germline V gene encodes CDR1 SEHNR and CDR2 FQNEAQ (reference sequence). The ends were cut back, 1 base at V and 8 bases at J, with 13 bases in the middle. The CDR3 nucleotides read TGTGCCAGCAGCTTAGTGTCCTTCCGGGGTACGCAGTATTTT. This translates into CASSLVSFRGTQYF.